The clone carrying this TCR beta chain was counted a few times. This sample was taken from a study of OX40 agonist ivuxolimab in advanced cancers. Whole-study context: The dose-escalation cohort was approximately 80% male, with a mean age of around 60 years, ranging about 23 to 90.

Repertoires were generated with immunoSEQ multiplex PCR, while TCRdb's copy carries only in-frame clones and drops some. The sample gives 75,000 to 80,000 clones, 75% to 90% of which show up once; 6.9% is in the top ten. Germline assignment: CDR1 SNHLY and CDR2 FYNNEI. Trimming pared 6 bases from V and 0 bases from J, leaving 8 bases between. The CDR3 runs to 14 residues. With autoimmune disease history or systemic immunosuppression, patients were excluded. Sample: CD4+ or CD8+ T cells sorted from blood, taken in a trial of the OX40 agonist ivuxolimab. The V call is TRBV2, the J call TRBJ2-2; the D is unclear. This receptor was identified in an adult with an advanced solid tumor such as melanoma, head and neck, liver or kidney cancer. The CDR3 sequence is CASRRLTNTGELFF. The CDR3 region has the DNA TGTGCCAGCAGGCGACTTACGAACACCGGGGAGCTGTTTTTT.